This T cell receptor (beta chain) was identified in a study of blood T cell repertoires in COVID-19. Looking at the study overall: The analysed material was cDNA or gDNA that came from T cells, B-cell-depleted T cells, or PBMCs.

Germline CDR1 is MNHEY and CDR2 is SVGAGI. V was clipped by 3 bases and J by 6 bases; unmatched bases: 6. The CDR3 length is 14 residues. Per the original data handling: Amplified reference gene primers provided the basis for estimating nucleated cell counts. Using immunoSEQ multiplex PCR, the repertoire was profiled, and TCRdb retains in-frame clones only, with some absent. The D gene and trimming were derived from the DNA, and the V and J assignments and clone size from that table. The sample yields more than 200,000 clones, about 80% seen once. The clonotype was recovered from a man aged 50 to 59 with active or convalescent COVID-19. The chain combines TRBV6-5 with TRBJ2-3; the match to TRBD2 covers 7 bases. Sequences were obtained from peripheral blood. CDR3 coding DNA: TGTGCCAGCAGTTATGGGGGGGAAGGGGATACGCAGTATTTT. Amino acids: CASSYGGEGDTQYF.